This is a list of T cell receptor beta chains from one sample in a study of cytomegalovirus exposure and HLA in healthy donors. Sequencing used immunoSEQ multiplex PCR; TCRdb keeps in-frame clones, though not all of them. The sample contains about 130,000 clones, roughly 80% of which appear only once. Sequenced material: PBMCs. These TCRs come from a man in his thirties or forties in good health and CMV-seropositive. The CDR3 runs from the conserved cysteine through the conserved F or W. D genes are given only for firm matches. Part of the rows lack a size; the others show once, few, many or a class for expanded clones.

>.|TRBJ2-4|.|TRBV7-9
TGTGCCAGCAGCTTCCGGAGTACGAACATTCAGTACTTC
CASSFRSTNIQYF
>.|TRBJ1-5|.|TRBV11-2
TGTGCCAGCAGCGAGGGGGGGGCTCAGCCCCAGCATTTT
CASSEGGAQPQHF
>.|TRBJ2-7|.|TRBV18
TGTGCCAGCTCACCACGCAGGGGCGACGAGCAGTACTTC
CASSPRRGDEQYF
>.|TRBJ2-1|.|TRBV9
TGTGCCAGCAGCGTAGAGGCTAGTCAGCATGAGCAGTTCTTC
CASSVEASQHEQFF
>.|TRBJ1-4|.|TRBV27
TGTGCCAGCGGCTACCAGGGGATGATTAATGAAAAACTGTTTTTT
CASGYQGMINEKLFF
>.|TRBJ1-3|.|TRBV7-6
TGTGCCAGCAGCTTCGGCAGCGACTCTGGAAACACCATATATTTT
CASSFGSDSGNTIYF
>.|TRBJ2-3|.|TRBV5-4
TGTGCCAGCAGCTTGGCGGCAGATACGCAGTATTTT
CASSLAADTQYF
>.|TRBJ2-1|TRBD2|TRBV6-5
TGTGCCAGCAGTTACGGCGGGAGGGGTGCGAACAATGAGCAGTTCTTC
CASSYGGRGANNEQFF
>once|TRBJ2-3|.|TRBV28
TGTGCCAGCAGTTTGATCCTTAGGGGCCGCACAGATACGCAGTATTTT
CASSLILRGRTDTQYF
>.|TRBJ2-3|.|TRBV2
TGTGCCAGCAGTGGTGGGCTTAGCACAGATACGCAGTATTTT
CASSGGLSTDTQYF
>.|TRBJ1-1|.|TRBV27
TGTGCCAGCAGTGGGGTCCCCGGGGGGGGAACTGAAGCTTTCTTT
CASSGVPGGGTEAFF
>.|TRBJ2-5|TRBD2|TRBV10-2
TGCGCCAGCAGTGAGTCGAAGGGACTAGCGGGAGGGCTCCAAGAGACCCAGTACTTC
CASSESKGLAGGLQETQYF
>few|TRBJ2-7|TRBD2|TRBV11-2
TGTGCCAGCACCCTAGCGGGAGCCGACGAGCAGTACTTC
CASTLAGADEQYF
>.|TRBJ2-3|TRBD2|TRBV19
TGTGCCAGTAGTATGGTTACTAGCGGGAAAACAGATACGCAGTATTTT
CASSMVTSGKTDTQYF
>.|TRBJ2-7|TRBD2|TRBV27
TGTGCCAGCAGTATAGCGGGAGCCTCCTACGAGCAGTACTTC
CASSIAGASYEQYF
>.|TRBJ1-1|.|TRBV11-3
TGTGCCAGCAGCTTATACAGGAACACTGAAGCTTTCTTT
CASSLYRNTEAFF
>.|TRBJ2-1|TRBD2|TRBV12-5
TGTGCTAGTGGTTCCGGGACTACCTACAATGAGCAGTTCTTC
CASGSGTTYNEQFF
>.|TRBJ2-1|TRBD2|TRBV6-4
TGTGCCAGCAGTGATCGAGCGGGAGGGAGGAATGAGCAGTTCTTC
CASSDRAGGRNEQFF
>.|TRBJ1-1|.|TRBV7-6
TGTGCCAGCAGCTTAGTTTTCGACAGCGAAGCTTTCTTT
CASSLVFDSEAFF
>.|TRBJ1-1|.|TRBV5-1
TGCGCCAGCAGCGCAGGGGAAAACACTGAAGCTTTCTTT
CASSAGENTEAFF
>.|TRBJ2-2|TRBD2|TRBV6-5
TGTGCCAGCCGGCGGGGGGTGAACACCGGGGAGCTGTTTTTT
CASRRGVNTGELFF
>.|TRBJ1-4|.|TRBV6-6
TGTGCCAGCCAGAACGGACTCAGCGGTAATGAAAAACTGTTTTTT
CASQNGLSGNEKLFF
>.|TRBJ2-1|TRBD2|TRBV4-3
TGCGCCAGCAGCCCAGGGACTAGCGGGAGTTATGAGCAGTTCTTC
CASSPGTSGSYEQFF
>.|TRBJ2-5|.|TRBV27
TGTGCCAGCAGCCCCGCCGCGGGGACCCAGTACTTC
CASSPAAGTQYF